This T cell receptor beta chain stems from a study of identical twins. Study-level points and caveats: Fewer insertions marked abundant cord blood beta clonotypes; young adult naive trended weakly, memory not at all. Cross-sectional statistical analysis, not tracking of the same donors, underpinned the conclusions.

The sample holds a few counts of this clonotype. Its antigen is not known. TCRdb itself ran the 5' RACE reads through MiXCR, one entry per CDR3 protein. The sample lists around 1.7 million distinct CDR3 sequences, less than 35% seen once, with under 0.35% in the top ten. CDR3 size: 15 residues. The chain carries TRBV12-3 or TRBV12-4 and TRBJ2-1, with TRBD1 matching over 8 bases. The DNA matches TRBJ2-7 better at its end, which makes the J call doubtful. This clonotype was sampled from a newborn girl in good health. Sequenced sample: cord blood. The CDR3 here is CASSFGQGSYNEQYF. In DNA form, the CDR3 reads TGTGCCAGCAGTTTCGGACAGGGATCCTACAATGAGCAGTACTTC.